This record concerns one TCR beta chain sequence. Antigen unknown. Germline V lookup: CDR1 MNHEY, CDR2 SMNVEV (reference sequence). This CDR3 has 14 amino acids. Trimming shortened V by 6 bases and J by 2 bases, and 14 bases separated the two germline ends. This specimen belongs to a study of cytomegalovirus exposure and HLA in healthy donors. Libraries were prepared by immunoSEQ multiplex PCR; TCRdb keeps only in-frame clonotypes and omits some of them. There are around 230,000 clones in the sample; about 86% occur only once, and about 1.2% lies in the top ten. General observations from the study: The study flagged some 180 TCR beta chains as cytomegalovirus-associated.

Sequenced sample: PBMCs. The sequence was collected from a woman in her thirties in good health and CMV-seropositive. This sequence joins TRBV27 and TRBJ2-7; TRBD2 is a possible D gene (6 bases). Here the CDR3 DNA reads TGTGCCAGCAGGTACCGGGACTCGGCCTACGAGCAGTACTTC. Its protein product is CASRYRDSAYEQYF.